The T cell receptor (beta chain) under discussion was sequenced for a study of blood T cell repertoires in COVID-19. The overall study: COVID-19 samples collected from the United States, Italy and Spain covered acute and convalescent phases. PBMCs, B-cell-depleted T cells, or T cells provided the cDNA or gDNA that made up the material.

The V segment lost 3 bases and the J segment 0 bases; nucleotides outside the gene matches: 8. The CDR3 is 17 amino acids. Germline values: CDR1 SGHRS, CDR2 YFSETQ. Study processing details: Amplification from reference gene primers served as the basis for estimated nucleated cell counts. Only in-frame clones appear in the TCRdb table, and some are missing; sequencing was by immunoSEQ multiplex PCR. V, J and clone size are those of that table, while D and trimming were read from the DNA. There are some 40,000 clones in the sample; roughly 69% occur only once, and 6.2% lies in the top ten. The clonotype was recovered from an elderly man with acute or convalescent COVID-19. The rearrangement joins TRBV5-1 to TRBJ2-1, with TRBD1 matching over 8 bases. The sequencing input was peripheral blood. The CDR3 here is CASSYATGDSSYNEQFF. The CDR3 DNA reads as TGCGCCAGCAGCTACGCGACAGGGGACAGCTCCTACAATGAGCAGTTCTTC.